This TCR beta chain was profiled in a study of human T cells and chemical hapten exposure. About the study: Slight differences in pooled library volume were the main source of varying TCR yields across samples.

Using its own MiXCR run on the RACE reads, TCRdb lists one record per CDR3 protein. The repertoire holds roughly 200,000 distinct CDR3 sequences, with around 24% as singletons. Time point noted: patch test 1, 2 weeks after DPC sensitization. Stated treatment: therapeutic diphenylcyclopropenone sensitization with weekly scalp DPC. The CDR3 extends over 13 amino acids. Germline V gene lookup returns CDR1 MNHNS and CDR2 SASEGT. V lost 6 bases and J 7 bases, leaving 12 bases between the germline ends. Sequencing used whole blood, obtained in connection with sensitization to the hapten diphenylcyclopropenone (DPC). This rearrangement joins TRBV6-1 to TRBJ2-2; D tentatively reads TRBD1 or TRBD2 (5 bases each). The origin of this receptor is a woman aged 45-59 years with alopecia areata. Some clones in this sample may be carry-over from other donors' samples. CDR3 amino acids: CASSIEGHGELFF. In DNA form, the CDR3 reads TGTGCCAGCAGCATTGAGGGGCACGGGGAGCTGTTTTTT.